This is a list of T cell receptor beta chains from one sample in a study of CD8 T cells in Susac syndrome. MiXCR, run by TCRdb on the immunoSEQ multiplex PCR reads, gives a single entry per CDR3 protein. The sample consists of 45,000 or so distinct CDR3 sequences, approximately 93% of them appearing once. Sequenced: CD8+ T cells from PBMCs. These receptors originate from a human donor in good health. The CDR3 runs from the conserved cysteine through the conserved F or W. A D gene is named only where the DNA matches it firmly. A row's size may be missing; if present it is once, few, many or a size class.

size	D	V	J	DNA	CDR3
once	.	TRBV2	TRBJ1-2	TGTGCCAGCAGTGGGACAGAGGGCTATGGCTACACCTTC	CASSGTEGYGYTF
few	.	TRBV14	TRBJ2-7	TGTGCCAGCAGTCATGGGGCCGAGCAGTACTTC	CASSHGAEQYF
.	.	TRBV3-1	TRBJ2-1	TGTGCCAGCAGCCGGGAGGCCCTGGATGAGCAGTTCTTC	CASSREALDEQFF
.	.	TRBV5-1	TRBJ1-1	TGCGCCAGCAGCTTGGACATAGGTGGGAGGTTGACTGAAGCTTTCTTT	CASSLDIGGRLTEAFF
.	TRBD2	TRBV5-6	TRBJ2-7	TGTGCCAGCACCATCGGGACTAGCGTTTACGAGCAGTACTTC	CASTIGTSVYEQYF
.	TRBD1	TRBV29-1	TRBJ2-7	TGCAGCGCCCGGGACAGGGGTGGCTACGAGCAGTACTTC	CSARDRGGYEQYF
.	.	TRBV4-1	TRBJ2-2	TGCGCCAGCAGCCAAGAACAGAGGACCACCGGGGAGCTGTTTTTT	CASSQEQRTTGELFF
once	TRBD2	TRBV14	TRBJ2-2	TGTGCCAGCAGATTAGCGGGAGACACCGGGGAGCTGTTTTTT	CASRLAGDTGELFF
.	.	TRBV12-3/TRBV12-4	TRBJ1-5	TGTGCCAGCACCATAGCCCTCGCTAATCAGCCCCAGCATTTT	CASTIALANQPQHF
.	.	TRBV13	TRBJ2-7	TGTGCCAGCAGCGACAGCGGTGGCGAGCAGTACTTC	CASSDSGGEQYF
.	.	TRBV28	TRBJ2-2	TGTGCCAGCAGTCCCGTCGGGGGTCGTGGCGGGGAGCTGTTTTTT	CASSPVGGRGGELFF
.	.	TRBV13	TRBJ2-7	TGTGCCAGCAGCTTGAACCTTCTCTACGAGCAGTACTTC	CASSLNLLYEQYF
.	TRBD2	TRBV5-6	TRBJ2-7	TGTGCCAGCAGCCCCGGGCCTAGCGGCTCCTACGAGCAGTACTTC	CASSPGPSGSYEQYF